The T cell receptor (beta chain) described here comes from a study of blood T cells in healthy people across ages. Study-level points and caveats: Per-million-T-cell TCR beta diversity fell roughly linearly with age.

This clonotype turned up a few times. Its antigen is currently unknown. Primed by a sample-barcoded 5' primer and a J-beta primer mix, a second PCR proceeded for about 7 to 12 cycles. One entry per CDR3 protein results from TCRdb running MiXCR on the 5' RACE reads. The sample records roughly 800,000 distinct CDR3 sequences, roughly 25% being singletons. This sample was shared with a second study, whose subject was T cells of mothers and their children. That investigation notes: Nine systemically healthy Caucasian donors: three mothers, six children. Reads recorded for TCR beta CDR3 numbered over 9.5 million per mother and several million per child. Overlap ran slightly, non-significantly higher for related than unrelated mother-child pairs.

This receptor was obtained from a boy younger than 18 in good health. Sequencing input: blood.

The CDR3 sequence: CSVEFAGTNTGELFF. In DNA form, the CDR3 reads TGCAGCGTTGAATTCGCGGGGACGAACACCGGGGAGCTGTTTTTT. V usage is TRBV29-1 and J usage is TRBJ2-2; possible D gene TRBD2, 6 bases. V shed 2 bases and J shed 0 bases, with 10 bases lying between them. Germline V gene sequence: CDR1 SQVTM, CDR2 ANQGSEA. CDR3 length: 15 amino acids.